The 21 T cell receptor beta chains below were found in one sample sequenced in a study of T-cell memory formation after mild COVID-19. TCRdb reprocessed the 5' RACE reads with MiXCR, giving one entry per CDR3 protein. In the table there are 500,000 to 600,000 distinct CDR3 sequences, more than 15% of which are singletons. Specimen: PBMCs or a T cell subset sorted from them (not recorded which). The receptors come from an adult woman who had mild COVID-19 (a few samples of this study predate the infection). Cell type and time point are not known.

The chain links TRBV5-1 to TRBJ1-3; D uncertain. The ends were cut back, 4 bases at V and 11 bases at J, with 19 bases in the middle. Germline-derived CDR1 and CDR2 are SGHRS and YFSETQ. The CDR3 spans 14 residues. DNA for the CDR3: TGCGCCAGCAGCAGCGACAAAGGCTTACGAGCCATATATTTT. It specifies CASSSDKGLRAIYF.

This clonotype was seen repeatedly, ten times or more. The chain combines TRBV6-5 with TRBJ2-7, with D possibly called TRBD1 or TRBD2 (5 bases each). V shed 6 bases and J shed 0 bases, with 9 bases lying between them. The CDR3 consists of 13 residues. Germline loops: CDR1 MNHEY, CDR2 SVGAGI. The CDR3 is CASSRGPSYEQYF. DNA of the CDR3: TGTGCCAGCAGCCGGGGACCCTCCTACGAGCAGTACTTC.

CDR3 nucleotides: TGTGCCAGCCCCGGGACAGGGGGCTCGGGCAATCAGCCCCAGCATTTT. Protein product: CASPGTGGSGNQPQHF. The V call is TRBV6-5, the J call TRBJ1-5, with TRBD1 matching over 12 bases. This CDR3 has 16 amino acids. Germline V gene lookup returns CDR1 MNHEY and CDR2 SVGAGI. V was clipped by 8 bases and J by 2 bases; unmatched bases: 7.

This clonotype was counted between two and nine times. This chain connects TRBV12-3 or TRBV12-4 to TRBJ1-2; D is ambiguous. V lost 2 bases, J lost 6 bases, and 10 bases lay in between. The CDR3 has 13 amino acids. The CDR3, as DNA: TGTGCCAGCAGTTTATGGGCAGAAGATGGCTACACCTTC. Protein: CASSLWAEDGYTF.

The V and J genes are TRBV7-3 and TRBJ1-1; D gene uncertain. The CDR3 sequence is 13 residues long. Germline-derived CDR1 and CDR2 are SGHTA and FQGTGA. V was pared by 4 bases and J by 5 bases, with 11 bases between. DNA for the CDR3: TGTGCCAGCAGCTCTACTTTTGGAACTGAAGCTTTCTTT. As protein: CASSSTFGTEAFF.

This clonotype was counted many times. V gene TRBV6-4 combines with J gene TRBJ1-6; TRBD1 agrees at 9 bases. The junction had 3 bases not matched to a gene; V was cut back by 8 bases and J by 7 bases. Germline CDR1 is MRHNA and CDR2 is SNTAGT. This CDR3 has 13 residues. CDR3 sequence: CASSGTGNSPLHF. In DNA, the CDR3 is TGTGCCAGCTCTGGGACAGGGAATTCACCCCTCCACTTT.

V and J are TRBV7-6 and TRBJ2-5, with TRBD2 matching 15 bases. The CDR3 has 16 residues. The trim removed 5 bases at V and 5 bases at J, leaving 6 bases unmatched. Germline CDR1 SGHVS, CDR2 FNYEAQ. The CDR3 sequence: CASSGLAGGSRETQYF. The CDR3 DNA reads TGTGCCAGCAGCGGACTAGCGGGAGGGTCGCGTGAGACCCAGTACTTC. Full variable domain (remainder filled in from reference TRBV7-6 and TRBJ2-5): GAGVSQSPRYKVTKRGQDVALRCDPISGHVSLYWYRQALGQGPEFLTYFNYEAQQDKSGLPNDRFSAERPEGSISTLTIQRTEQRDSAMYRCASSGLAGGSRETQYFGPGTRLLVL.

This clonotype appeared many times. J is TRBJ2-3 and V is TRBV5-1, with D maybe TRBD2 (5 bases). Per germline, CDR1 SGHRS and CDR2 YFSETQ. V dropped 4 bases and J dropped 0 bases, with 12 bases sitting between them. The CDR3 has 15 residues. CDR3: CASSGAGPSTDTQYF. CDR3 coding DNA: TGCGCCAGCAGCGGTGCGGGCCCTAGCACAGATACGCAGTATTTT.

The chain is built from TRBV29-1 and TRBJ1-1; the D gene is possibly TRBD1 (6 bases). V dropped 4 bases and J dropped 1 base, with 10 bases sitting between them. Germline CDR1 is SQVTM and CDR2 is ANQGSEA. CDR3 size: 13 residues. The CDR3 DNA reads TGCAGCGTTGCAGGGGTAAGGAACACTGAAGCTTTCTTT. It specifies CSVAGVRNTEAFF.

The chain couples TRBV12-3 or TRBV12-4 to TRBJ2-7; D not resolved. Deletions cut 5 bases from V and 7 bases from J, with 15 bases between. This CDR3 has 13 residues. CDR3 region: CASSDVLSTEQYF. CDR3 sequence (DNA): TGTGCCAGCAGTGACGTACTGTCTACGGAGCAGTACTTC.

The genes are TRBV7-9 and TRBJ2-3; D may be TRBD2 (5 bases). Germline V CDR1 and CDR2: SEHNR, FQNEAQ (reference sequence). V was clipped by 5 bases and J by 0 bases, with 15 bases between them. This CDR3 region has 16 residues. CDR3 region: CASSRRGGLSTDTQYF. CDR3 nucleotide sequence: TGTGCCAGCAGCCGTCGCGGCGGGTTAAGCACAGATACGCAGTATTTT.

V and J are TRBV11-2 and TRBJ2-1; D not resolved. The CDR3 totals 13 residues. Trimming left V 1 base short and J 9 bases short, with 10 bases between. From germline, CDR1 is SGHAT and CDR2 FQNNGV. In DNA form, the CDR3 reads TGTGCCAGCAGCTTAGTGGGATCCGGTGAGCAGTTCTTC. As protein: CASSLVGSGEQFF.

This clonotype was counted a few times. This chain uses TRBV6-2 or TRBV6-3 with TRBJ1-1; D is unclear. Germline lookup yields CDR1 MNHEY and CDR2 SVGEGT. This CDR3 has 11 residues. Trimming cost V 8 bases and J 11 bases, with 15 bases left between them. CDR3 nucleotides: TGTGCCAGCGCCTCGGGGTTTGGGGCTTTCTTT. It translates to CASASGFGAFF.

This clonotype was seen only a few times. The chain combines TRBV30 with TRBJ1-6; D is undetermined. This CDR3 comprises 13 residues. Germline V gene sequence: CDR1 GTSNPN, CDR2 SVGIG (reference sequence). Trimming stripped 3 bases from V and 10 bases from J, with 13 bases between. The CDR3 region is CAWRLKGGSPLHF. The CDR3 region has the DNA TGTGCCTGGAGATTGAAGGGTGGCTCACCCCTCCACTTT. Filled out from reference TRBV30 and TRBJ1-6, the complete variable domain reads SQTIHQWPATLVQPVGSPLSLECTVEGTSNPNLYWYRQAAGRGLQLLFYSVGIGQISSEVPQNLSASRPQDRQFILSSKKLLLSDSGFYLCAWRLKGGSPLHFGNGTRLTVT.

The chain couples TRBV29-1 to TRBJ1-5; D gene unclear. The V end lost 7 bases, the J end lost 0 bases, and 13 bases lay between the germline ends. This CDR3 spans 14 amino acids. Germline V gene sequence: CDR1 SQVTM, CDR2 ANQGSEA. The CDR3 nucleotides read TGCAGCGCCTCTGGGGTGGATAGCAATCAGCCCCAGCATTTT. It specifies CSASGVDSNQPQHF.

This clonotype has only a few counts. The chain carries TRBV2 and TRBJ2-6; D not resolved. V was shortened by 7 bases and J by 0 bases, with 13 bases between the two germline ends. This CDR3 is 16 amino acids long. In germline, CDR1 is SNHLY, CDR2 FYNNEI. The CDR3 region has the DNA TGTGCCAGCAAGACCGCAAGATTCTCTGGGGCCAACGTCCTGACTTTC. It encodes CASKTARFSGANVLTF.

This clonotype was counted a few times. The V gene is TRBV7-3, the J gene TRBJ2-5; 9 nucleotides line up with TRBD2. With V trimmed by 5 bases and J by 5 bases, 9 bases remained unmatched. This CDR3 has 15 amino acids. Germline V gene sequence: CDR1 SGHTA, CDR2 FQGTGA. The CDR3 DNA reads TGTGCCAGCAGCCAACCGGGACTAGCATCGGAGACCCAGTACTTC. Translation gives CASSQPGLASETQYF.

This clonotype was seen a few times. The chain combines TRBV29-1 with TRBJ2-1; 9 nucleotides agree with TRBD1. Germline values: CDR1 SQVTM, CDR2 ANQGSEA. This CDR3 spans 15 amino acids. J lost 7 bases, V lost 1 base, and 8 bases had no gene match. The CDR3 nucleotides read TGCAGCGTTGAAGGCACAGGGGGCGATGTGAATGAGCAGTTCTTC. Its translation is CSVEGTGGDVNEQFF.

At least ten counts were recorded for this clonotype. The chain couples TRBV29-1 to TRBJ2-3, with TRBD2 matching 14 bases. Losses at the gene ends were 4 bases for V and 6 bases for J; bases not matched to a gene: 15. Germline V gene lookup returns CDR1 SQVTM and CDR2 ANQGSEA. CDR3 length: 18 residues. CDR3 sequence: CSVGGTSGRLAAVDTQYF. CDR3 coding DNA: TGCAGCGTTGGAGGGACTAGCGGGAGACTCGCCGCAGTGGATACGCAGTATTTT.

V gene TRBV18 combines with J gene TRBJ2-4; TRBD1 or TRBD2 may be the D gene (5 bases each). The CDR3 runs to 13 residues. The germline CDR1 and CDR2 sequences are KGHSH and LQKENI. V lost 4 bases and J lost 6, with 10 bases in between. The CDR3 sequence: CASSRGDSNIQYF. The CDR3 nucleotides are TGTGCCAGCTCACGAGGGGATTCAAACATTCAGTACTTC.

This sequence joins TRBV6-1 and TRBJ2-7, with D perhaps matching TRBD2 (5 bases). The V end lost 1 base, the J end lost 2 bases, and 9 bases lay between the germline ends. The germline V gene encodes CDR1 MNHNS and CDR2 SASEGT. This CDR3 spans 14 amino acids. CDR3 sequence (DNA): TGTGCCAGCAGTGAAGGGAGCGGTACCTACGAGCAGTACTTC. This translates into CASSEGSGTYEQYF.